This T cell receptor (beta chain) stems from a study of OX40 agonist ivuxolimab in advanced cancers. Libraries were prepared by immunoSEQ multiplex PCR; TCRdb keeps only in-frame clonotypes and omits some of them. The repertoire holds approximately 97,000 clones, with roughly 90% as singletons. CDR3 length equals 12 residues. Trimming took off 1 base at V and 1 base at J, with 2 bases between the two ends. CDR1 is SGHDT and CDR2 is YYEEEE in the germline V gene. Specimen: CD4+ or CD8+ T cells sorted from blood, collected in a trial of the OX40 agonist ivuxolimab. V is TRBV5-6 and J is TRBJ2-5, with D hard to call. The TCR comes from an adult with an advanced solid tumor such as melanoma, head and neck, liver or kidney cancer. The CDR3 here is CASSLSQETQYF. Written as DNA, the CDR3 is TGTGCCAGCAGCTTGTCCCAAGAGACCCAGTACTTC.